These 10 T cell receptor beta chains originate from one sample sequenced in a study of blood T cell repertoires in COVID-19. Using immunoSEQ multiplex PCR, the repertoire was profiled, and TCRdb retains in-frame clones only, with some absent. The sample lists over 200,000 clones, 80% to 90% occurring once. Material for sequencing was PBMCs or T cells enriched from blood (not recorded which). Every receptor here comes from a woman aged 45-60 years who had recovered from COVID-19.

Here the CDR3 reads CASYSRALDEQYF. The CDR3 nucleotides read TGTGCCAGCTATTCCAGGGCTCTGGACGAGCAGTACTTC. This chain connects TRBV27 to TRBJ2-7, with D tentatively TRBD1 (5 bases). Germline CDR1 MNHEY, CDR2 SMNVEV (reference sequence). This CDR3 contains 13 residues. V was cut by 8 bases and J by 5 bases, with 16 bases left in between.

The V and J genes are TRBV24-1 and TRBJ2-3, with a tentative D call TRBD2 (6 bases). The CDR3 has 14 residues. Germline V gene lookup returns CDR1 KGHDR and CDR2 SFDVKD. The germline V and J ends were trimmed by 3 bases and 2 bases, with 8 bases remaining between them. CDR3 DNA sequence: TGTGCCACCAGTGATGCGGGGCTCACAGATACGCAGTATTTT. Translating it yields CATSDAGLTDTQYF.

This clone was recorded once. The DNA for the CDR3 is TGTGCCAGCAGCACCATTAGCGGGAGGGCCTACAATGAGCAGTTCTTC. This codes for CASSTISGRAYNEQFF. The chain couples TRBV7-3 to TRBJ2-1; 11 bases match TRBD2. This CDR3 comprises 16 residues. Germline CDR1 is SGHTA and CDR2 is FQGTGA. The trim removed 5 bases at V and 2 bases at J, leaving 5 bases unmatched.

The V call is TRBV5-4, the J call TRBJ1-4; D unclear. The germline V gene has CDR1 SGHNT and CDR2 YYREEE (reference sequence). The CDR3 extends over 17 amino acids. Trimming removed 0 bases at V and 4 bases at J, with 16 bases between. CDR3 region: CASSLDSSRHSNEKLFF. DNA for the CDR3: TGTGCCAGCAGCTTGGATTCGAGCCGACATAGTAATGAAAAACTGTTTTTT.

V and J are TRBV19 and TRBJ1-5; D unresolved. Germline CDR1 reads LNHDA; CDR2 reads SQIVND (reference sequence). V was shortened by 1 base and J by 5 bases, with 6 bases between the two germline ends. This CDR3 spans 13 amino acids. The CDR3 region has the DNA TGTGCCAGTAGTATAGGCACTTATCAGCCCCAGCATTTT. Protein sequence: CASSIGTYQPQHF.

The J gene is TRBJ2-1, the V gene TRBV6-5, with D maybe TRBD1 (6 bases). Germline V CDR1 and CDR2: MNHEY, SVGAGI. Trimming removed 5 bases at V and 5 bases at J, with 13 bases between. CDR3 size: 14 residues. This chain's CDR3 is CASSPRTVNNEQFF. As DNA, the CDR3 is TGTGCCAGCAGTCCCCGGACAGTGAACAATGAGCAGTTCTTC.

CDR3: CASRNRDSGYGYTF. Here the CDR3 DNA reads TGTGCCAGCAGGAACCGGGACAGCGGCTATGGCTACACCTTC. The rearrangement joins TRBV5-4 to TRBJ1-2; TRBD1 matches 7 bases. V was pared by 5 bases and J by 4 bases, with 8 bases of the junction left unmatched. Germline CDR1 SGHNT, CDR2 YYREEE (reference sequence). CDR3 length: 14 amino acids.

The chain recombines TRBV5-4 with TRBJ2-7, with TRBD2 identical over 10 bases. The CDR3 has 15 residues. Germline CDR1 is SGHNT and CDR2 is YYREEE (reference sequence). V lost 2 bases and J lost 0; bases outside the gene matches: 2. The CDR3 region has the DNA TGTGCCAGCAGCTTCCGGACTAGCGGCTCCTACGAGCAGTACTTC. Translation: CASSFRTSGSYEQYF. Combining the CDR3 with reference TRBV5-4 and TRBJ2-7 gives the whole variable domain ETGVTQSPTHLIKTRGQQVTLRCSSQSGHNTVSWYQQALGQGPQFIFQYYREEENGRGNFPPRFSGLQFPNYSSELNVNALELDDSALYLCASSFRTSGSYEQYFGPGTRLTVT.

This sequence joins TRBV2 and TRBJ2-7, with D possibly matching TRBD1 (6 bases). V lost 3 bases and J lost 9, with 12 bases in between. Germline loops: CDR1 SNHLY, CDR2 FYNNEI. The CDR3 length is 12 residues. CDR3 in DNA: TGTGCCAGCAGTGACTACAGGGTTAGGCAGTACTTC. Translation: CASSDYRVRQYF.

DNA for the CDR3: TGTGCCACCAGTGATCCCACTGCAGGGGCAGAAGATACGCAGTATTTT. This gives the protein CATSDPTAGAEDTQYF. The V gene is TRBV24-1, the J gene TRBJ2-3; D perhaps matches TRBD1 (6 bases). The CDR3 runs 16 residues. Germline assignment: CDR1 KGHDR and CDR2 SFDVKD. V lost 3 bases, J lost 5 bases, and 17 bases lay in between.